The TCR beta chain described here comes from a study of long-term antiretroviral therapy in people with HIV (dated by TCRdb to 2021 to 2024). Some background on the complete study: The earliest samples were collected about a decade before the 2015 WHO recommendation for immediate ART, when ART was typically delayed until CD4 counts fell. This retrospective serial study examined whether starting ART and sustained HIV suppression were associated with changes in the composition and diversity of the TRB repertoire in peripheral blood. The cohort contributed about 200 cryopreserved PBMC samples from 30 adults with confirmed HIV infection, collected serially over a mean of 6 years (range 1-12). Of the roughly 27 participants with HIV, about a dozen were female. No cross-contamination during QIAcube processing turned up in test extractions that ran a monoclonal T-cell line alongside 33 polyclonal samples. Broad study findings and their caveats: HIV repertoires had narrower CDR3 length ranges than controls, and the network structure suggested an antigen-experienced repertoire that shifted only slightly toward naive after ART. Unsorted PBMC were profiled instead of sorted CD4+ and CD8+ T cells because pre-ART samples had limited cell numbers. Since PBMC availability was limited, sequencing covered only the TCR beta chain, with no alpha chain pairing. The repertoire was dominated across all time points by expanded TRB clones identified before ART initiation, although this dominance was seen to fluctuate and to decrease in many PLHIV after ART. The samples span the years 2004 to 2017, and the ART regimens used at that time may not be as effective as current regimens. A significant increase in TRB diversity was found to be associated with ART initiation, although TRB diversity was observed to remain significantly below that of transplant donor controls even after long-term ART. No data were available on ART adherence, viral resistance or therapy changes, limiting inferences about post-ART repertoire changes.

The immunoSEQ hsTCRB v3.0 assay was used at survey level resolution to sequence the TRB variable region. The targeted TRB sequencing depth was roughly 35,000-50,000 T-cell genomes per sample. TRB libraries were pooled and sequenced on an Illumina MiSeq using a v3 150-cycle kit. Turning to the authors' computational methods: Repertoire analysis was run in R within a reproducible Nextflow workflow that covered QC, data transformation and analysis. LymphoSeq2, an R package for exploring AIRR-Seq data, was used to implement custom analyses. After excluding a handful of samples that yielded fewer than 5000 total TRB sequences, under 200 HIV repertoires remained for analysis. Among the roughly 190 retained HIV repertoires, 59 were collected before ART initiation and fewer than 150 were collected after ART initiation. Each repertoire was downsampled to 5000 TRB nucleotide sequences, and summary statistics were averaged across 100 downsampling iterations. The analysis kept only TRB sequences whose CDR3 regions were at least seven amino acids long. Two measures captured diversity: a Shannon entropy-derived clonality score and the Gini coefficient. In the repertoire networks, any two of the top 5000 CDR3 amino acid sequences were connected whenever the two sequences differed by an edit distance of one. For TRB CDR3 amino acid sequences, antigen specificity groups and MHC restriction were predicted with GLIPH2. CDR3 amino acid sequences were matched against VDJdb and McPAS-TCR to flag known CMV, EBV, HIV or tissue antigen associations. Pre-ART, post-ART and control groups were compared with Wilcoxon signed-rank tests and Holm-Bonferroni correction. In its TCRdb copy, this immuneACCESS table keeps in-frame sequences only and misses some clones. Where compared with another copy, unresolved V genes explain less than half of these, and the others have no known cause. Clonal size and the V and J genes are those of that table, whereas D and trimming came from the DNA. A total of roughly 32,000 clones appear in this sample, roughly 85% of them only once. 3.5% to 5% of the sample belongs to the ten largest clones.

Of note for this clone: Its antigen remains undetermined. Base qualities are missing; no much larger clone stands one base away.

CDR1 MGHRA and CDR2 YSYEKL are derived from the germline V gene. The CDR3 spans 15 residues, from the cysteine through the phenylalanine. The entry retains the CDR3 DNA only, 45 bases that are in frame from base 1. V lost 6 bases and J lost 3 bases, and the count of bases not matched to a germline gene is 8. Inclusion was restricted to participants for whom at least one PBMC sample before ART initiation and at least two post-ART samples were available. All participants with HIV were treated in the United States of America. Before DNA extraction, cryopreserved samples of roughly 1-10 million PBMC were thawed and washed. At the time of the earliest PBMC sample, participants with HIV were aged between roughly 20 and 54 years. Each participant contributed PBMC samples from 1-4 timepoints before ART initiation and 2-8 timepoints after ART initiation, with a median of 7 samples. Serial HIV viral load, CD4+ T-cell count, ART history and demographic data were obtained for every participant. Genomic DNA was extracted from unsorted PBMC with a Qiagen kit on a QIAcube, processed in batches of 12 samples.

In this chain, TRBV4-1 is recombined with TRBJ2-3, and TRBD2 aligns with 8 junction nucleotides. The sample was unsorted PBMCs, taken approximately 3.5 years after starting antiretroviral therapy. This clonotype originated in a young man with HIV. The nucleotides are TGCGCCAGCAGGCCGGGACTAGGCTCTACAGATACGCAGTATTTT. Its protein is CASRPGLGSTDTQYF.